This T cell receptor (beta chain) was observed in a study of T-cell reconstitution after alpha-beta-depleted transplantation in children. Whole-study results and caveats: Some patients' high day-60 TCRbeta diversity was traced to surviving recipient T cells and thymic progenitors. Once a year had passed after transplant, T-cell counts and diversity came mostly from newly produced T cells. Several hundred rapidly expanded clones from non-depleted graft cells reportedly supplied alpha-beta T cells about two months post-transplant.

Germline loops: CDR1 SGHAT, CDR2 FQNNGV. The ends lost 5 bases at V and 7 bases at J; junction bases unmatched: 8. The CDR3 is 14 amino acids. For TCRbeta, the library was prepared with unique molecular identifiers. TCRdb re-called the PCR reads through MiXCR, storing one row per CDR3 protein. The profile covers 500,000 to 750,000 distinct CDR3 sequences, with 25% to 30% appearing a single time and around 36% taken by the ten largest. There are a few counts of this clonotype. Antigen unknown. V usage is TRBV11-2 and J usage is TRBJ2-1, with TRBD2 identical over 7 bases. Sequencing was performed on PBMCs, taken before TCRalphabeta/CD19-depleted stem cell transplant. The receptor comes from a boy under three years old with Wiskott-Aldrich syndrome, due to receive a stem cell transplant. In DNA form, the CDR3 reads TGTGCCAGCAGCCCCATACGCGGGGGAAATGAGCAGTTCTTC. This sequence encodes CASSPIRGGNEQFF.